Following are 16 T cell receptor beta chains from one sample sequenced in a study of Ad26.COV2.S vaccination and SARS-CoV-2 variants. The protocol was immunoSEQ multiplex PCR, while the TCRdb copy is restricted to in-frame clones and leaves out a portion. The sample carries more than 400,000 clones, 90% recorded once. Treatment given: around 19 received Ad26.COV2.S at low or high dose, single or two shots; about 5 received placebo; per-sample allocation not given. Samples analyzed were those drawn on day 63 after the first vaccine or placebo injection. The sample here was peripheral blood, taken in a trial of Ad26.COV2.S vaccine versus placebo. All receptors derive from a person aged 18-60 years who received the Ad26.COV2.S COVID-19 vaccine or a placebo.

This clone has a single count. The CDR3 reads CATLTSATYEQYF. The CDR3 DNA reads as TGTGCCACCCTGACTAGCGCGACCTACGAGCAGTACTTC. The chain joins TRBV28 to TRBJ2-7, with 8 bases aligning to TRBD2. The CDR3 length is 13 residues. Per the germline V gene, CDR1 is MDHEN and CDR2 is SYDVKM. V gave up 10 bases and J gave up 2 bases; unmatched junction bases: 7.

This clone was seen a single time. This chain joins TRBV12-3 or TRBV12-4 and TRBJ1-2; D unresolved. V shed 5 bases and J shed 2 bases, with 9 bases lying between them. This CDR3 comprises 13 residues. In DNA, the CDR3 is TGTGCCAGCAGTCAAACACAGAACTATGGCTACACCTTC. Protein: CASSQTQNYGYTF.

The rearrangement links TRBV5-4 to TRBJ2-7, with 12 bases fitting TRBD2. The CDR3 loop spans 15 amino acids. CDR1 SGHNT and CDR2 YYREEE come from the germline V gene (reference sequence). V lost 2 bases to trimming and J lost 6 bases; unmatched junction nucleotides: 6. The CDR3 DNA reads TGTGCCAGCAGCTTAGGACTAGCGGGACCGGGCGAGCAGTACTTC. This translates into CASSLGLAGPGEQYF.

V gene TRBV28 combines with J gene TRBJ2-1; possible D gene TRBD2, 5 bases. The CDR3 loop spans 15 amino acids. Germline CDR1 MDHEN, CDR2 SYDVKM. V dropped 6 bases and J dropped 6 bases, with 18 bases sitting between them. The CDR3 protein is CASSPRDPKANEQFF. The CDR3 DNA reads as TGTGCCAGCAGCCCCCGGGATCCCAAGGCCAATGAGCAGTTCTTC. The variable domain in full, with the rest retrieved from reference TRBV28 and TRBJ2-1, is DVKVTQSSRYLVKRTGEKVFLECVQDMDHENMFWYRQDPGLGLRLIYFSYDVKMKEKGDIPEGYSVSREKKERFSLILESASTNQTSMYLCASSPRDPKANEQFFGPGTRLTVL.

J is TRBJ2-7 and V is TRBV6-2 or TRBV6-3, with 7 bases aligning to TRBD1. From germline, CDR1 is MNHEY and CDR2 SVGEGT. The CDR3 consists of 15 residues. With V trimmed by 2 bases and J by 4 bases, 8 bases remained unmatched. The CDR3 sequence: CASSYEGARRYEQYF. The CDR3 coding sequence is TGTGCCAGCAGTTACGAGGGGGCGAGAAGATACGAGCAGTACTTC.

In this sample, this clone turned up once. J is TRBJ1-4 and V is TRBV28; TRBD1 might be the D (6 bases). CDR3 length: 16 amino acids. The V end was cut by 4 bases, the J end by 8 bases, with 20 bases between. In germline, CDR1 is MDHEN, CDR2 SYDVKM. The chain's CDR3 is CASSSREGGSWEKLFF. CDR3 DNA: TGTGCCAGCAGTTCCCGGGAGGGGGGGTCTTGGGAAAAACTGTTTTTT.

The table lists this clone with a few counts. This same CDR3 is encoded by further DNA sequences in the sample. The V and J genes are TRBV9 and TRBJ1-5; tentative D call: TRBD1 (5 bases). Germline assignment: CDR1 SGDLS and CDR2 YYNGEE. V lost 0 bases and J 2 bases, leaving 6 bases between the germline ends. CDR3 size: 14 residues. This CDR3 is CASSVGGGNQPQHF. The DNA for the CDR3 is TGTGCCAGCAGCGTAGGAGGGGGCAATCAGCCCCAGCATTTT.

This sequence joins TRBV7-2 and TRBJ1-4; 7 bases are shared with TRBD1. Germline V gives CDR1 SGHTA, CDR2 FQGNSA. Trimming at V came to 1 base and at J to 8 bases, leaving 1 base not matched to a gene. This CDR3 region has 13 residues. The CDR3 bases are TGTGCCAGCAGCTTAGGCAGGGGGGAAAAACTGTTTTTT. It is translated as CASSLGRGEKLFF.

The chain employs TRBV3-1 (or the pseudogene TRBV3-2) and TRBJ2-2, with a weak D call TRBD2 (5 bases). The V end lost 5 bases, the J end lost 6 bases, and 10 bases lay between the germline ends. Germline V gene lookup returns CDR1 LGHDT and CDR2 YNNKEL (reference sequence). CDR3 length: 13 residues. Written as DNA, the CDR3 is TGTGCCAGCAGCGGCGACTATTCCGGGGAGCTGTTTTTT. This gives the protein CASSGDYSGELFF.

V and J are TRBV9 and TRBJ2-1; TRBD2 aligns across 7 bases. Germline V lookup: CDR1 SGDLS, CDR2 YYNGEE. V dropped 5 bases and J dropped 2; count of bases not matched to a gene: 7. The CDR3 is 15 residues long. The CDR3 region is CASSLAEPTYNEQFF. CDR3 bases: TGTGCCAGCAGTCTAGCGGAGCCGACCTACAATGAGCAGTTCTTC.

This chain connects TRBV5-5 to TRBJ2-7; a possible D gene is TRBD2 (6 bases). The CDR3 is 16 residues long. CDR1 and CDR2 (germline): SGHKS, YYEKEE (reference sequence). Trimming left V 1 base short and J 4 bases short, with 18 bases between. The CDR3 coding sequence is TGTGCCAGCAGCTTGTCGGAGGGGCGTAGTCCGTACGAGCAGTACTTC. Its protein product is CASSLSEGRSPYEQYF.

The gene calls are TRBV10-1 and TRBJ1-4; a weak D match, TRBD1 (6 bases). Trimming stripped 7 bases from V and 0 bases from J, with 12 bases between. CDR1 is WNHNN, CDR2 SYGVQD, per germline (reference sequence). This CDR3 is 15 amino acids long. The CDR3 spells CASMEDSPTNEKLFF. The CDR3 region has the DNA TGCGCCAGCATGGAGGACAGCCCAACTAATGAAAAACTGTTTTTT.

Worth noting for this clone: The same CDR3 arises from other DNA sequences in this sample as well. This CDR3 is CASSPGTGPYEQYF. Written as DNA, the CDR3 is TGTGCCAGTAGCCCCGGGACAGGGCCCTACGAGCAGTACTTC. J is TRBJ2-7 and V is TRBV19; 9 nucleotides line up with TRBD1. Trimming removed 6 bases from V and 2 bases from J; junction bases left unmatched: 5. Germline lookup yields CDR1 LNHDA and CDR2 SQIVND (reference sequence). CDR3 size: 14 residues.

Notes on this clone: The identical CDR3 is also encoded by other nucleotide sequences in the sample. The chain is built from TRBV3-1 (or the pseudogene TRBV3-2) and TRBJ2-7; 11 bases match TRBD2. Germline trimming cut 4 bases from V and 3 bases from J; bases unmatched to any gene: 2. The CDR3 has 14 residues. Germline assignment: CDR1 LGHDT and CDR2 YNNKEL (reference sequence). CDR3 amino acids: CASSPGTSGYEQYF. The CDR3 region has the DNA TGTGCCAGCAGCCCGGGGACTAGCGGCTACGAGCAGTACTTC.

This clone was observed a few times. V gene TRBV7-9 combines with J gene TRBJ2-7; 7 bases are shared with TRBD2. Germline CDR1 is SEHNR and CDR2 is FQNEAQ (reference sequence). The junction had 11 bases not matched to a gene; V was cut back by 1 base and J by 2 bases. The CDR3 runs 17 residues. CDR3 sequence: CASSLGEGPTFPYEQYF. DNA for the CDR3: TGTGCCAGCAGCTTAGGGGAGGGCCCTACCTTCCCCTACGAGCAGTACTTC.

The chain is built from TRBV15 and TRBJ1-5; D gene uncertain. Germline V gives CDR1 LNHNV, CDR2 YYDKDF (reference sequence). V gave up 2 bases and J gave up 6 bases, with 17 bases separating them. This CDR3 has 16 residues. The CDR3 loop reads CATSRSRRVRTQPQHF. The CDR3 DNA follows: TGTGCCACCAGCAGATCCCGGAGGGTCAGAACTCAGCCCCAGCATTTT.